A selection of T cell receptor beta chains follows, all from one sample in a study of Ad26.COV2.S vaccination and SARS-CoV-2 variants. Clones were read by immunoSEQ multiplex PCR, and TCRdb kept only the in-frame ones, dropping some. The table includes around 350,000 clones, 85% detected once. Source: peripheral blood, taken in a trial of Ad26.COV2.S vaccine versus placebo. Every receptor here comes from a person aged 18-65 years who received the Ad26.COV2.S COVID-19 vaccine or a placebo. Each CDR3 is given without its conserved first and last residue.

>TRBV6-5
AVRDPRGEKLF
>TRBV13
ASSLVGTGGYEQY
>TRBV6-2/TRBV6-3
ASSSGGAGNQPQH
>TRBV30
AWSHTAQRRNMNTEAF
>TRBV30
AWGLGQEQF
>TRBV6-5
ASSPLTGGTDTQY
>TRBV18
ASSPLTGELF
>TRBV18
ASSPLDREGTGELF
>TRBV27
ASNNNPNTDTQY
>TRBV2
ASSELGHPYNEQF
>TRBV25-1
ASSQTLYNSPLH
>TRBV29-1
SVGAAPTNEKLF
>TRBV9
ASSETGGQPQH
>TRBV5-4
ASSPQASGGHQETQY
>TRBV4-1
ASSQAGNYGYT
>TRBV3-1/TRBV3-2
ASSQKGETQY
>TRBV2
ASRPLSTDTQY
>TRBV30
AYTFQTLPNTEAF
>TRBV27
ASSLANTGELF
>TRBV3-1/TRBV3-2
ASSPRGDTQY
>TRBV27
ASSEVTSTEAF
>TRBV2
ASTVAGVKETQY
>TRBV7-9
ASSQGVDSNQPQH
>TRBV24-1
ATSDLSGASYEQY
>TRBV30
AWSVRPPDREVGETQY
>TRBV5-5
ASTLAGGRQETQY
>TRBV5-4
ASSLDWGALTEAF
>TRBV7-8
ASRTDRGTEAF
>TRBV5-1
ASSLASEVTEAF
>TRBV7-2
ASSPGLARGTSWETQY
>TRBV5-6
ASSPGGGELF
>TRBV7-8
ASSPGLGGYT
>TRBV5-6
ASSGTGTGEYGYT
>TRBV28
ASWDRVTLYYGYT
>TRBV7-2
ASSLLRAGETQY
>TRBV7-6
ASSLVPQASSNQPQH
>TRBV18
ASSPPPGGNQPQH
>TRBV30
AWSSQGAPGYEQY
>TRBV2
ASSEAQAPTDGYT
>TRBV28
ASSSRTTEQY
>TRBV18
ASSPPIVGTPLH
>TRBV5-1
ASSSLGASNSPLH
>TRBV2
ASSRSSGSFGNEQF
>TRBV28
ASSSRQGIIPGELF
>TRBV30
AWSPIRDRSNEKLF
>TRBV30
AWKGGSPLRTSSTDTQY
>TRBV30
AWIGRESGLANTEAF
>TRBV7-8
ASSLVGPGTDTQY
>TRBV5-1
ASSPGANTGELF
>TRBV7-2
ASSPAGSGAIGELF